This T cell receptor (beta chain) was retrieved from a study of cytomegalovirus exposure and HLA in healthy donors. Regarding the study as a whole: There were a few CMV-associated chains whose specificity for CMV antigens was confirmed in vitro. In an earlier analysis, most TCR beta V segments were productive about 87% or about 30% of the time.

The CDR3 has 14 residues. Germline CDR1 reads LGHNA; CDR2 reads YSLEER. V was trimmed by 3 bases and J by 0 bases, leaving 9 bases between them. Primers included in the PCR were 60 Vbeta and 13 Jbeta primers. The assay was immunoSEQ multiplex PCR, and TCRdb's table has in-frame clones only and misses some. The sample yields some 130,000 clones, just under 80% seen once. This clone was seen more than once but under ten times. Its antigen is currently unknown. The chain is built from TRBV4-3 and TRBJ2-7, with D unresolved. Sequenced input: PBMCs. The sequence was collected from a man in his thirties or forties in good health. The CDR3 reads CASSHSPSSYEQYF. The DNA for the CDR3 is TGCGCCAGCAGCCACTCTCCCAGCTCCTACGAGCAGTACTTC.